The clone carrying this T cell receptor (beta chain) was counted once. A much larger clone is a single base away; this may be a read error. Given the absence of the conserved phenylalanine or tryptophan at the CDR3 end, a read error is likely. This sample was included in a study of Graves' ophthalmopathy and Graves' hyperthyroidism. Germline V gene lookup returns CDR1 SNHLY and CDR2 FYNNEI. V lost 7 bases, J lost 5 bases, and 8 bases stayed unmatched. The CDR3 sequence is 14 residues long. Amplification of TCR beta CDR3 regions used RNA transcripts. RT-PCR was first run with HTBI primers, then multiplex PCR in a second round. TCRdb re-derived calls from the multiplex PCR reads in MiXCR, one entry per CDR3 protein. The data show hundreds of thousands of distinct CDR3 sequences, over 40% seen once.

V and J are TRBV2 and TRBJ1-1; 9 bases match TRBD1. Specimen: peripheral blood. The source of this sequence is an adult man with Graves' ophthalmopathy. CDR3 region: CASTPQGARTEAFS. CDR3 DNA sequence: TGTGCCAGCACACCACAGGGGGCGAGGACTGAAGCTTTCTCT.